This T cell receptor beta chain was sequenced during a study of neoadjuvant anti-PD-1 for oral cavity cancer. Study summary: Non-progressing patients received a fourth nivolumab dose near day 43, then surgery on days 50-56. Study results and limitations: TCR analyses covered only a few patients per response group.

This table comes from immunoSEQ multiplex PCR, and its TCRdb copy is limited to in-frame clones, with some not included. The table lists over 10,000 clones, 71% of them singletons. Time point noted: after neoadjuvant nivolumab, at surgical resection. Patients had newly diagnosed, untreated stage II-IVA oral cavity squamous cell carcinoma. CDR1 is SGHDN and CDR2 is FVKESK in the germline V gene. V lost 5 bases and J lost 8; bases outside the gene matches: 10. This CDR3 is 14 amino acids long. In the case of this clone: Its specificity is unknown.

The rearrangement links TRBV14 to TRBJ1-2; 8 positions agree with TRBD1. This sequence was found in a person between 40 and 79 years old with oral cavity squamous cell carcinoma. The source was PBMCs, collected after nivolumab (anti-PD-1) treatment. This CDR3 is CASSSRQGLEGYTF. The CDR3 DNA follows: TGTGCCAGCAGCTCTCGACAGGGGTTAGAAGGCTACACCTTC.